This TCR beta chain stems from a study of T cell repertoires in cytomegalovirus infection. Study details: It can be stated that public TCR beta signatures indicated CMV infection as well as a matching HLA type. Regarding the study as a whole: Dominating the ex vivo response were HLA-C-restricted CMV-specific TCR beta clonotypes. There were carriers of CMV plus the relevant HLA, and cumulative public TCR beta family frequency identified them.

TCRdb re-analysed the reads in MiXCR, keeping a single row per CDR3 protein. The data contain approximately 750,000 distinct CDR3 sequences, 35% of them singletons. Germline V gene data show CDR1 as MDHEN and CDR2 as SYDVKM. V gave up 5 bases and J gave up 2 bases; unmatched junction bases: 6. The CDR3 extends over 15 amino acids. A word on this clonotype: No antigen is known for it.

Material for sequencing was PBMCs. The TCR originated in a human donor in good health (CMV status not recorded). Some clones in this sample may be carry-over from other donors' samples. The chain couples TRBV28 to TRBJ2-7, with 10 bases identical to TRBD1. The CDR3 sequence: CASSRGQGLAYEQYF. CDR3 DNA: TGTGCCAGCAGTCGGGGACAGGGGTTAGCCTACGAGCAGTACTTC.